The next 18 T cell receptor beta chains were all read from a single sample in a study of blood T cell repertoires in COVID-19. Using immunoSEQ multiplex PCR, the repertoire was profiled, and TCRdb retains in-frame clones only, with some absent. The table includes some 220,000 clones, 80% detected once. The material sequenced was peripheral blood. These receptors were taken from a woman in her 70s with acute or convalescent COVID-19.

The CDR3 sequence is CASRQDRSYSPLHF. The CDR3, as DNA: TGTGCCAGCAGACAGGACAGGTCTTATTCACCCCTCCACTTT. J is TRBJ1-6 and V is TRBV6-5, with 7 positions matching TRBD1. Trimming at V came to 6 bases and at J to 8 bases, leaving 7 bases not matched to a gene. Germline-derived CDR1 and CDR2 are MNHEY and SVGAGI. This CDR3 has 14 residues.

The V gene is TRBV28, the J gene TRBJ2-7; TRBD1 matches 10 bases. Germline lookup yields CDR1 MDHEN and CDR2 SYDVKM. CDR3 length: 12 residues. The V gene end was trimmed by 6 bases and the J gene end by 12 bases; junction bases not matched to a gene: 8. The CDR3 sequence is CASRGQGEIWYV. The CDR3 DNA reads as TGTGCCAGCAGAGGACAGGGGGAAATCTGGTACGTC.

This clone has ten or more counts. This chain links TRBV5-6 with TRBJ1-2; unclear D gene. V was trimmed by 1 base and J by 6 bases, leaving 28 bases between them. CDR3 length: 19 amino acids. The germline CDR1 and CDR2 sequences are SGHDT and YYEEEE. For the CDR3, the DNA is TGTGCCAGCAGCTTGTTTCCCCTCCTTTGGTCGGGTAGTCGAGATGGCTACACCTTC. It yields the protein CASSLFPLLWSGSRDGYTF.

The genes are TRBV27 and TRBJ2-3; TRBD1 is a possible D gene (7 bases). Germline values: CDR1 MNHEY, CDR2 SMNVEV (reference sequence). Trimming pared 3 bases from V and 9 bases from J, leaving 10 bases between. The CDR3 loop spans 12 amino acids. The chain's CDR3 is CASSFRGETQYF. As DNA, the CDR3 is TGTGCCAGCAGTTTCAGGGGGGAGACGCAGTATTTT.

Here the CDR3 reads CASSSISSSSPVNEQFF. The CDR3 DNA follows: TGTGCCAGCAGCTCAATCTCTAGTTCAAGTCCCGTCAATGAGCAGTTCTTC. The chain has TRBV7-2 and TRBJ2-1; D remains unclear. Trimming pared 4 bases from V and 6 bases from J, leaving 22 bases between. Germline V gene lookup returns CDR1 SGHTA and CDR2 FQGNSA. The CDR3 spans 17 residues.

This chain connects TRBV24-1 to TRBJ2-5; D is perhaps TRBD2 (7 bases). CDR1 KGHDR and CDR2 SFDVKD come from the germline V gene. CDR3 length equals 15 residues. The V end lost 6 bases, the J end lost 2 bases, and 15 bases lay between the germline ends. The CDR3 DNA is TGTGCCACCAGTCCCGACGGGGGGCCACAAGAGACCCAGTACTTC. This encodes CATSPDGGPQETQYF.

The DNA of the CDR3 is TGTGCCAGCAGCTTAGCTCCGTACGAGCAGTACTTC. This gives the protein CASSLAPYEQYF. The rearrangement joins TRBV7-8 to TRBJ2-7; no definite D call. V was cut by 0 bases and J by 4 bases, with 4 bases left in between. Germline V lookup: CDR1 SGHVS, CDR2 FQNEAQ. The CDR3 loop spans 12 amino acids.

V usage is TRBV15 and J usage is TRBJ2-7; D is perhaps TRBD2 (6 bases). With 7 bases removed from V and 2 bases from J, the gap between germline ends came to 15 bases. Germline V gene lookup returns CDR1 LNHNV and CDR2 YYDKDF (reference sequence). The CDR3 is made up of 14 amino acids. The CDR3 sequence: CATKIGTDAYEQYF. The CDR3 coding sequence is TGTGCCACCAAGATAGGGACTGATGCCTACGAGCAGTACTTC.

The chain is built from TRBV19 and TRBJ2-2; D may be TRBD1 (6 bases). Germline lookup yields CDR1 LNHDA and CDR2 SQIVND (reference sequence). V lost 0 bases, J lost 5 bases, and 7 bases lay in between. The CDR3 spans 14 residues. CDR3 in amino acids: CASSIETGTGELFF. Written as DNA, the CDR3 is TGTGCCAGTAGTATAGAAACAGGGACCGGGGAGCTGTTTTTT.

As DNA, the CDR3 is TGTGCCAGCAGTCTAGACCCTAGGTACAATGAGCAGTTCTTC. Translating it yields CASSLDPRYNEQFF. The V call is TRBV27, the J call TRBJ2-1; D ambiguous. The germline CDR1 and CDR2 sequences are MNHEY and SMNVEV (reference sequence). V shed 5 bases and J shed 4 bases, with 12 bases lying between them. This CDR3 region has 14 residues.

The chain uses TRBV5-8 and TRBJ2-1; TRBD2 might be the D (5 bases). From germline, CDR1 is SGHTS and CDR2 YDEGEE. V lost 5 bases and J 0 bases, leaving 12 bases between the germline ends. The CDR3 is 15 residues long. This CDR3 reads CASSTGFRSYNEQFF. CDR3 DNA: TGTGCCAGCAGTACGGGATTCCGCTCCTACAATGAGCAGTTCTTC. Together with reference TRBV5-8 and TRBJ2-1, the CDR3 gives the full variable domain: EAGVTQSPTHLIKTRGQQATLRCSPISGHTSVYWYQQALGLGLQFLLWYDEGEERNRGNFPPRFSGRQFPNYSSELNVNALELEDSALYLCASSTGFRSYNEQFFGPGTRLTVL.

This sequence joins TRBV5-4 and TRBJ2-3; 9 nucleotides align to TRBD2. The CDR3 consists of 16 residues. Looked up from germline, CDR1 is SGHNT and CDR2 is YYREEE (reference sequence). V was pared by 0 bases and J by 2 bases, with 4 bases of the junction left unmatched. The CDR3 nucleotides read TGTGCCAGCAGCTTGGGGCTAGCGGGGTACACAGATACGCAGTATTTT. It specifies CASSLGLAGYTDTQYF. Combining the CDR3 with reference TRBV5-4 and TRBJ2-3 gives the whole variable domain ETGVTQSPTHLIKTRGQQVTLRCSSQSGHNTVSWYQQALGQGPQFIFQYYREEENGRGNFPPRFSGLQFPNYSSELNVNALELDDSALYLCASSLGLAGYTDTQYFGPGTRLTVL.

This clone was counted once. This chain links TRBV9 with TRBJ1-1; perhaps TRBD1 as D (5 bases). Per germline, CDR1 SGDLS and CDR2 YYNGEE. With 1 base removed from V and 0 bases from J, the gap between germline ends came to 10 bases. The CDR3 totals 15 residues. CDR3 sequence: CASSVSRGMNTEAFF. In nucleotides, the CDR3 is TGTGCCAGCAGCGTATCTAGGGGTATGAACACTGAAGCTTTCTTT.

This chain connects TRBV5-1 to TRBJ2-5; D is possibly TRBD1 (6 bases). The CDR3 totals 13 residues. Trimming pared 0 bases from V and 6 bases from J, leaving 9 bases between. Germline V lookup: CDR1 SGHRS, CDR2 YFSETQ. The CDR3 region has the DNA TGCGCCAGCAGCTTGGAATGGGGGCAGACCCAGTACTTC. Amino acid sequence: CASSLEWGQTQYF.

The V call is TRBV2, the J call TRBJ2-3; the D is unclear. This CDR3 has 11 amino acids. Trimming pared 7 bases from V and 2 bases from J, leaving 4 bases between. The germline V gene encodes CDR1 SNHLY and CDR2 FYNNEI. CDR3 residues: CASTFTDTQYF. CDR3 DNA: TGTGCCAGCACCTTCACAGATACGCAGTATTTT. The full variable domain, completed using reference TRBV2 and TRBJ2-3, is EPEVTQTPSHQVTQMGQEVILRCVPISNHLYFYWYRQILGQKVEFLVSFYNNEISEKSEIFDDQFSVERPDGSNFTLKIRSTKLEDSAMYFCASTFTDTQYFGPGTRLTVL.

This clone was picked up one time. This chain links TRBV7-9 with TRBJ2-2; 9 bases line up with TRBD2. Germline V lookup: CDR1 SEHNR, CDR2 FQNEAQ (reference sequence). V trimming: 3 bases; J trimming: 3 bases; junction bases outside the gene matches: 2. The CDR3 extends over 15 amino acids. The CDR3 nucleotides read TGTGCCAGCAGCTTGAGCGGGGGGTACACCGGGGAGCTGTTTTTT. It encodes CASSLSGGYTGELFF.

This clone occurred many times. The CDR3 DNA reads TGTGCCAGCAGGCTTACTAGAAACACCGGGGAGCTGTTTTTT. It yields the protein CASRLTRNTGELFF. This chain links TRBV2 with TRBJ2-2; maybe TRBD2 (5 bases). Germline V gene data show CDR1 as SNHLY and CDR2 as FYNNEI. This CDR3 has 14 amino acids. V was cut by 6 bases and J by 2 bases, with 10 bases left in between.

In this sample, this clone turned up many times. The rearrangement links TRBV5-6 to TRBJ1-1; tentative D call: TRBD1 (6 bases). Looked up from germline, CDR1 is SGHDT and CDR2 is YYEEEE. The CDR3 contains 14 residues. V lost 4 bases to trimming and J lost 11 bases, with 21 bases between them. The CDR3 loop is CASSPRGGLLGAFF. CDR3 DNA sequence: TGTGCCAGCAGCCCTAGGGGGGGCCTCCTTGGGGCTTTCTTT.